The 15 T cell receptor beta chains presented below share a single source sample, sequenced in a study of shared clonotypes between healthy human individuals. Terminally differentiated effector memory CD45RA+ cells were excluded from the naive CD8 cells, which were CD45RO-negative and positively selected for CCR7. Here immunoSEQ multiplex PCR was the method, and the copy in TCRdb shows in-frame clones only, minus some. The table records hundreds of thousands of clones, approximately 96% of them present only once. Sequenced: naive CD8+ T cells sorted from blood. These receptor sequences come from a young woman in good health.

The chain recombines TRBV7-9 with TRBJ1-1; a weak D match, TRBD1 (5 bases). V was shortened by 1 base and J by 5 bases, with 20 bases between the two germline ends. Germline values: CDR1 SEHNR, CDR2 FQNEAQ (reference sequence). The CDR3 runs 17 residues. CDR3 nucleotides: TGTGCCAGCAGCTTAGGAGTTATAGGTTTGGGGCCGACTGAAGCTTTCTTT. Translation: CASSLGVIGLGPTEAFF.

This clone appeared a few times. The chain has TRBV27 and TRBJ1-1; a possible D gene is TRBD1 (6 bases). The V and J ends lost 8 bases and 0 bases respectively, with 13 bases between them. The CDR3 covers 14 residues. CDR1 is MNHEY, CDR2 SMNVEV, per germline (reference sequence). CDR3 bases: TGTGCCAGCGGGATTAGGGGGATGAACACTGAAGCTTTCTTT. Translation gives CASGIRGMNTEAFF.

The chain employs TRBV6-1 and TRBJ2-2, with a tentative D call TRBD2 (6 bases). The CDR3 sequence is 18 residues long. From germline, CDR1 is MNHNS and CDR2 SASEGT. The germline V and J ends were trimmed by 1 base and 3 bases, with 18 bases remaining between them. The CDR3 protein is CASSEEGTWGVDTGELFF. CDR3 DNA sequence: TGTGCCAGCAGTGAAGAGGGTACCTGGGGGGTGGACACCGGGGAGCTGTTTTTT.

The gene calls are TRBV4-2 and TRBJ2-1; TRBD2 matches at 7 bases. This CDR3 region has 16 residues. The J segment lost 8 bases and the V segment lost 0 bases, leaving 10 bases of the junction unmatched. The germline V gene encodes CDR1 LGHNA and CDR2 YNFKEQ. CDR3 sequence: CASSQDSGEGFYEQFF. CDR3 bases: TGTGCCAGCAGCCAAGATTCGGGGGAGGGGTTCTATGAGCAGTTCTTC.

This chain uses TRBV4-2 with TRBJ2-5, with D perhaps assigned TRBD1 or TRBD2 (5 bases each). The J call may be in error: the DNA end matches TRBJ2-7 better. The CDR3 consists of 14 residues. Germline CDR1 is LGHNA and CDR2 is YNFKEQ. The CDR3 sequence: CASSQDQGEYEQYF. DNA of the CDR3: TGTGCCAGCAGCCAAGATCAGGGAGAATACGAGCAGTACTTC.

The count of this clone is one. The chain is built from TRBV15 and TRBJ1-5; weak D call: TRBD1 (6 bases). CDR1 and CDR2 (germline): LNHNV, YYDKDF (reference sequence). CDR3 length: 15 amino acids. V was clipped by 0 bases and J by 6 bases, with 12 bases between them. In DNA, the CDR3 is TGTGCCACCAGCAGAGATCAAGGGGGTGGTCAGCCCCAGCATTTT. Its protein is CATSRDQGGGQPQHF.

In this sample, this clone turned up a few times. The CDR3 loop reads CASSDTGGQEKLFF. The CDR3 DNA reads as TGTGCCAGCAGTGACACAGGGGGCCAGGAAAAACTGTTTTTT. The chain combines TRBV7-9 with TRBJ1-4; 9 positions agree with TRBD1. Trimming took 6 bases from V and 8 from J; bases not matched to a gene: 7. CDR1 is SEHNR and CDR2 is FQNEAQ in the germline V gene (reference sequence). This CDR3 is built from 14 residues.

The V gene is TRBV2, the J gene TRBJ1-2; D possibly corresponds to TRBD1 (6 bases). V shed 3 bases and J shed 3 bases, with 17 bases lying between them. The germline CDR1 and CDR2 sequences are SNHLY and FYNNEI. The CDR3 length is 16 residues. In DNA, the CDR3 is TGTGCCAGCAGTGAGGGGCCGGCAGGGGTCGACTATGGCTACACCTTC. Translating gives CASSEGPAGVDYGYTF.

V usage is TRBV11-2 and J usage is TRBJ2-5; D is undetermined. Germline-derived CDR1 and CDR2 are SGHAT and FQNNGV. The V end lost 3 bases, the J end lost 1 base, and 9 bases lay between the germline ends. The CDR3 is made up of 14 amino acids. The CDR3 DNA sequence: TGTGCCAGCAGCTTTCTGGGTTTCCAAGAGACCCAGTACTTC. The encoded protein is CASSFLGFQETQYF.

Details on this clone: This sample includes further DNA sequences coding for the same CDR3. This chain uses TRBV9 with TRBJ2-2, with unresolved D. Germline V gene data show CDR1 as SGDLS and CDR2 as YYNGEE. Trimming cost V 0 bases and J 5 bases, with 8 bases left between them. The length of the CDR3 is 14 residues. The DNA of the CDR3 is TGTGCCAGCAGCGTAGCGGGTGGTACCGGGGAGCTGTTTTTT. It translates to CASSVAGGTGELFF.

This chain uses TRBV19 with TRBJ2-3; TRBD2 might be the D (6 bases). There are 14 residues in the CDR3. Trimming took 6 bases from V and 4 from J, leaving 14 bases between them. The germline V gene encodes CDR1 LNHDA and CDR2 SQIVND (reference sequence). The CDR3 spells CASREETGADTQYF. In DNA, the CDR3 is TGTGCCAGTAGAGAGGAAACGGGGGCAGATACGCAGTATTTT.

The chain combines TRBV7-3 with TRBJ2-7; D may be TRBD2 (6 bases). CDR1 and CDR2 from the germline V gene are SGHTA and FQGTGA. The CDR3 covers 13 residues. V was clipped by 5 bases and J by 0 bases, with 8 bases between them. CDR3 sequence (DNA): TGTGCCAGCAGCCCGGGAGACTCCTACGAGCAGTACTTC. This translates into CASSPGDSYEQYF.

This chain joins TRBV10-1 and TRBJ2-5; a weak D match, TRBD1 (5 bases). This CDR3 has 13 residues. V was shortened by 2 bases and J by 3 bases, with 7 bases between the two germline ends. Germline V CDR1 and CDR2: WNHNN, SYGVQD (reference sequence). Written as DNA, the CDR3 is TGCGCCAGCAGTGAGACAGGCGAAGAGACCCAGTACTTC. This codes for CASSETGEETQYF.

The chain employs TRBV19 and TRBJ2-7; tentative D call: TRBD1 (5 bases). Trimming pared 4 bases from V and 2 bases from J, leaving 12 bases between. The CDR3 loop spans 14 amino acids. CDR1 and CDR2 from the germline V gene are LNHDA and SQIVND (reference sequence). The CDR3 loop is CASSTDTGTYEQYF. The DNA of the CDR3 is TGTGCCAGTAGTACCGATACAGGTACCTACGAGCAGTACTTC.

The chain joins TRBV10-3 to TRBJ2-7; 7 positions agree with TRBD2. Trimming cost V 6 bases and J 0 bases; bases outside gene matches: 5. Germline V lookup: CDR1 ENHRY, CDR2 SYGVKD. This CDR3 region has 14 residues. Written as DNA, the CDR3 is TGTGCCATCAGGTCAGCGGGGACCTCCTACGAGCAGTACTTC. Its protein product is CAIRSAGTSYEQYF.